This TCR beta chain was recovered during a study of CXCR3-negative and CXCR3-positive naive CD8 T cells. CDR1 is MNHEY, CDR2 SMNVEV, per germline (reference sequence). The CDR3 totals 18 residues. With UMI labels, 5' RACE was used to prepare the TRB cDNA libraries. Using the 5' RACE reads, TCRdb records one entry per CDR3 protein without DNA. The sample has about 130,000 distinct CDR3 sequences. The sample was naive CXCR3- CD8+ T cells from blood. Subset here: CD45RO-CCR7+CD27+CD95- naive CD8+ T cells lacking CXCR3 (TNR3-). This sequence originates from a human donor in good health. Some clones in this sample may be carry-over from other donors' samples. The V call is TRBV27, the J call TRBJ2-3; the D gene TCRdb calls, TRBD1, cannot be checked with no DNA. The CDR3 reads CASSLSGGDTSWGDTQYF.